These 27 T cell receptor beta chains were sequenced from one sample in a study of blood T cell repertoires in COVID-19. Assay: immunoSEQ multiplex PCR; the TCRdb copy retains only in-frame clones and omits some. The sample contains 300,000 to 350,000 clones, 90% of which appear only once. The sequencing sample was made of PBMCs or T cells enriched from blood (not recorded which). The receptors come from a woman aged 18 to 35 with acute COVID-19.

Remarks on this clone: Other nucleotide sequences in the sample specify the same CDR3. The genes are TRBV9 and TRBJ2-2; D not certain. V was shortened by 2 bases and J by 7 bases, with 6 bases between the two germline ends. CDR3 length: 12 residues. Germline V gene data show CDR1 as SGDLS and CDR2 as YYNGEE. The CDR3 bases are TGTGCCAGCAGCGTCTCTAGCGGGGAGCTGTTTTTT. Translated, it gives CASSVSSGELFF.

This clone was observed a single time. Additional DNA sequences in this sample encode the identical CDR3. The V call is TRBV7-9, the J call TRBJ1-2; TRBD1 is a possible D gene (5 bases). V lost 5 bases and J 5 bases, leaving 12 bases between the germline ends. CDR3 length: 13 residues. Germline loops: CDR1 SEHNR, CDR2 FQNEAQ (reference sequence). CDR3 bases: TGTGCCAGCAGCCCGGCGGGGGAATATGGCTACACCTTC. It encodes CASSPAGEYGYTF.

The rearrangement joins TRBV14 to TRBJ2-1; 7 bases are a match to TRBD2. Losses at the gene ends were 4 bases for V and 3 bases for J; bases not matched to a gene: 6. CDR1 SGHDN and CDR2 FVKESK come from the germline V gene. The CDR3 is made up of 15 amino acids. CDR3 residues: CASSPTGTNYNEQFF. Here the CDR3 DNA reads TGTGCCAGCAGCCCAACCGGGACTAACTACAATGAGCAGTTCTTC.

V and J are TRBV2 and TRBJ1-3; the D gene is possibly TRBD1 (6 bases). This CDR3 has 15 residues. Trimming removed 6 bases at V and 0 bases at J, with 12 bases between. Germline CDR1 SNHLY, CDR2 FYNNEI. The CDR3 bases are TGTGCCAGCAGCGGGGGGACAAACTCTGGAAACACCATATATTTT. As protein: CASSGGTNSGNTIYF.

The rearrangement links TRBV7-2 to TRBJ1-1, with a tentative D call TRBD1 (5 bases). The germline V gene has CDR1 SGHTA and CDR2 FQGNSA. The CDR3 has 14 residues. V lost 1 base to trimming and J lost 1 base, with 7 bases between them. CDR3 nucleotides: TGTGCCAGCAGCTTAGGGACACCGAACACTGAAGCTTTCTTT. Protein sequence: CASSLGTPNTEAFF.

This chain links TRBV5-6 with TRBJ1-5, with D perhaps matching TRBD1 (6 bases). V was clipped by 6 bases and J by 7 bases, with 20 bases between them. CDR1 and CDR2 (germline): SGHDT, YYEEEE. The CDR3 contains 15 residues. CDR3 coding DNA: TGTGCCAGCAAAAATTACAGGGTCGCGAACCAGCCCCAGCATTTT. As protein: CASKNYRVANQPQHF.

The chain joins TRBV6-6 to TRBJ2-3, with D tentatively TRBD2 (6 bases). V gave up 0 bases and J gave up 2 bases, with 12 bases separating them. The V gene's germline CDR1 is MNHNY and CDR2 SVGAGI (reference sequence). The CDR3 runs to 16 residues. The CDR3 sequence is CASSYSSGSFTDTQYF. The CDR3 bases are TGTGCCAGCAGTTACTCCTCCGGGAGTTTCACAGATACGCAGTATTTT.

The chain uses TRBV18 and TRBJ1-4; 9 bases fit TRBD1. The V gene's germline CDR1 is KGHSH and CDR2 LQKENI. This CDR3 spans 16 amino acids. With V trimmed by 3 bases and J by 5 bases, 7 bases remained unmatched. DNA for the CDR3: TGTGCCAGCTCACCGTTGCCGGGACAGGGAAATGAAAAACTGTTTTTT. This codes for CASSPLPGQGNEKLFF.

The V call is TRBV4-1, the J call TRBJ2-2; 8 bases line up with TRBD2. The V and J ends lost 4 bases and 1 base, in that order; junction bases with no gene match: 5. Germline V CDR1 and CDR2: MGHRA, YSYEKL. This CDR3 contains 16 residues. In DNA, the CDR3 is TGCGCCAGCAGCCTTGCTAGCGGGCTGAACACCGGGGAGCTGTTTTTT. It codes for CASSLASGLNTGELFF.

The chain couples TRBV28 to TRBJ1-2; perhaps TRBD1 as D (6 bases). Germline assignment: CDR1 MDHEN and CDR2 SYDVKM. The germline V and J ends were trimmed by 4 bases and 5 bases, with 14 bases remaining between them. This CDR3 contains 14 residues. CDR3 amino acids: CASSSTGTRYGYTF. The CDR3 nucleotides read TGTGCCAGCAGTTCGACCGGGACAAGGTATGGCTACACCTTC.

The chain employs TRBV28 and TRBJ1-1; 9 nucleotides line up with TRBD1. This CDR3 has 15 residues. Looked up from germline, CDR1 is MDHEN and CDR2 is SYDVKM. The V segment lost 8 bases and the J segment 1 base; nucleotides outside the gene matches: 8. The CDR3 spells CASRSTGQGNTEAFF. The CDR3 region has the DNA TGTGCCAGCCGTTCAACGGGACAGGGGAACACTGAAGCTTTCTTT.

The chain's CDR3 is CASSLDQGAQGYTF. The CDR3 DNA sequence: TGTGCCAGCAGCTTAGATCAGGGGGCGCAGGGCTACACCTTC. The V and J genes are TRBV11-2 and TRBJ1-2, with 8 bases aligning to TRBD1. Germline V gene sequence: CDR1 SGHAT, CDR2 FQNNGV. The V and J ends lost 0 bases and 8 bases, in that order; junction bases with no gene match: 5. This CDR3 region has 14 residues.

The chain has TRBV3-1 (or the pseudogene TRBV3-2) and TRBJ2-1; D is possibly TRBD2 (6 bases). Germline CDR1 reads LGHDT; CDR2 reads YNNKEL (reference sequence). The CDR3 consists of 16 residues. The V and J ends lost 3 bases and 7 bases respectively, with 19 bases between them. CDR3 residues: CASSQTGLLGGNEQFF. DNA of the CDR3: TGTGCCAGCAGCCAGACGGGACTTCTTGGGGGGAATGAGCAGTTCTTC.

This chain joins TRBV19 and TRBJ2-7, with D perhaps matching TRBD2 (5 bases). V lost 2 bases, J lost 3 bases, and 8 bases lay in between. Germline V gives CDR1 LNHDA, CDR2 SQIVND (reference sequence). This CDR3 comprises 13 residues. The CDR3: CASSIQEGYEQYF. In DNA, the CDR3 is TGTGCCAGTAGTATACAAGAGGGCTACGAGCAGTACTTC.

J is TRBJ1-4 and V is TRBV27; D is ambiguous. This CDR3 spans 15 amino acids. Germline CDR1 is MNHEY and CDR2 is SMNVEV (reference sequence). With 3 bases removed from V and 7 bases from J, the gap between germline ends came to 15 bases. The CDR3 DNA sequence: TGTGCCAGCAGTTTCCCAGTTGCCGGAGCTGAAAAACTGTTTTTT. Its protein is CASSFPVAGAEKLFF.

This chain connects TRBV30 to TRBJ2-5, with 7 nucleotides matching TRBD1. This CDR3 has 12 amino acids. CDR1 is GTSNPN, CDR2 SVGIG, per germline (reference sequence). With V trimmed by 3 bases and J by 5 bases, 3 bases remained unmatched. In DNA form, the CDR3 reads TGTGCCTGGAGACCAGGGGGTGAGACCCAGTACTTC. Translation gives CAWRPGGETQYF. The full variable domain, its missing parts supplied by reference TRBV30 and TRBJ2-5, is SQTIHQWPATLVQPVGSPLSLECTVEGTSNPNLYWYRQAAGRGLQLLFYSVGIGQISSEVPQNLSASRPQDRQFILSSKKLLLSDSGFYLCAWRPGGETQYFGPGTRLLVL.

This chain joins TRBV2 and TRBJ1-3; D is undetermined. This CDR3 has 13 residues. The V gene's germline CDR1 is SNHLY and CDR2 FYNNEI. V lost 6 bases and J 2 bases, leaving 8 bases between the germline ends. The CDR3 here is CASSERTGNTIYF. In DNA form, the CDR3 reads TGTGCCAGCAGCGAGAGGACTGGAAACACCATATATTTT.

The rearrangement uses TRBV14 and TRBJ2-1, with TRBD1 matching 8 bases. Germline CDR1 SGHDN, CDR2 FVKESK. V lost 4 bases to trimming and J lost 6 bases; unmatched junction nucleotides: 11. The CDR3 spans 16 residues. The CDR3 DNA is TGTGCCAGCAGCCCTAAGTGGCAGGGGGCCAGCAATGAGCAGTTCTTC. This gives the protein CASSPKWQGASNEQFF. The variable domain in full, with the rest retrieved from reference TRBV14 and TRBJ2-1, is EAGVTQFPSHSVIEKGQTVTLRCDPISGHDNLYWYRRVMGKEIKFLLHFVKESKQDESGMPNNRFLAERTGGTYSTLKVQPAELEDSGVYFCASSPKWQGASNEQFFGPGTRLTVL.

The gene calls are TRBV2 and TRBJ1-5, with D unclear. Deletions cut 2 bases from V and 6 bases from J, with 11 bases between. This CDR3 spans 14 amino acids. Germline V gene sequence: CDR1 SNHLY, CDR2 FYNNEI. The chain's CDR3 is CASSEFLRSQPQHF. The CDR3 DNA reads TGTGCCAGCAGTGAATTTCTCCGGAGTCAGCCCCAGCATTTT. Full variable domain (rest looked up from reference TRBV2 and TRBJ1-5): EPEVTQTPSHQVTQMGQEVILRCVPISNHLYFYWYRQILGQKVEFLVSFYNNEISEKSEIFDDQFSVERPDGSNFTLKIRSTKLEDSAMYFCASSEFLRSQPQHFGDGTRLSIL.

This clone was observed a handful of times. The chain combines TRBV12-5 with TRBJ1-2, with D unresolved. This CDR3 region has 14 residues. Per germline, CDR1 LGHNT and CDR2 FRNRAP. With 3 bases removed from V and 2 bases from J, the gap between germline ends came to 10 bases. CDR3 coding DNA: TGTGCTAGTGGTTTCGGGCGGGGAAACTATGGCTACACCTTC. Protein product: CASGFGRGNYGYTF. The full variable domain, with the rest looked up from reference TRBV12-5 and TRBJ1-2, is DARVTQTPRHKVTEMGQEVTMRCQPILGHNTVFWYRQTMMQGLELLAYFRNRAPLDDSGMPKDRFSAEMPDATLATLKIQPSEPRDSAVYFCASGFGRGNYGYTFGSGTRLTVV.

The CDR3 loop is CATSGQTDGYTF. The CDR3, as DNA: TGTGCCACCAGTGGGCAGACAGATGGCTACACCTTC. V is TRBV24-1 and J is TRBJ1-2; D is perhaps TRBD1 (5 bases). The length of the CDR3 is 12 residues. The germline V and J ends were trimmed by 5 bases and 6 bases, with 9 bases remaining between them. Germline CDR1 and CDR2: KGHDR and SFDVKD.

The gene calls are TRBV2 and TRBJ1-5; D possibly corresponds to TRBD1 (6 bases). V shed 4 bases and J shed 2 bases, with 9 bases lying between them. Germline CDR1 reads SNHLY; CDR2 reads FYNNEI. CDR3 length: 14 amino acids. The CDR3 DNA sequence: TGTGCCAGCAGTGTGGGGGCTCGCAATCAGCCCCAGCATTTT. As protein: CASSVGARNQPQHF. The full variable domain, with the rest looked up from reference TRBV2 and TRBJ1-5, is EPEVTQTPSHQVTQMGQEVILRCVPISNHLYFYWYRQILGQKVEFLVSFYNNEISEKSEIFDDQFSVERPDGSNFTLKIRSTKLEDSAMYFCASSVGARNQPQHFGDGTRLSIL.

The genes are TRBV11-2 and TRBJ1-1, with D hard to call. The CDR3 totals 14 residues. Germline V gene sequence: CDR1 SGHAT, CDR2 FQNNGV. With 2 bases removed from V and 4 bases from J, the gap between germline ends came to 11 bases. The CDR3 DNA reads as TGTGCCAGCAGCTTATTTGGGAGTATCACTGAAGCTTTCTTT. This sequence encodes CASSLFGSITEAFF.

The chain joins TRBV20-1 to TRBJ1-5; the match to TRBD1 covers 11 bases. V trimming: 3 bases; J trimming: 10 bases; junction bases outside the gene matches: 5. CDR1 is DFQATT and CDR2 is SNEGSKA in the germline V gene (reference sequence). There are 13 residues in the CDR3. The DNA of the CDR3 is TGCAGTGCTAGTCCGGGACAGGGGGATCCCCAGCATTTT. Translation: CSASPGQGDPQHF.

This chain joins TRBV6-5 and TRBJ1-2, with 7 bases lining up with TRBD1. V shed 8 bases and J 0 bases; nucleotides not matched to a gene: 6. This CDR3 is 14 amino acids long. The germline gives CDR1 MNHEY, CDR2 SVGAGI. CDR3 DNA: TGTGCCAGCTCCCGGGACAGCACTAACTATGGCTACACCTTC. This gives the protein CASSRDSTNYGYTF.

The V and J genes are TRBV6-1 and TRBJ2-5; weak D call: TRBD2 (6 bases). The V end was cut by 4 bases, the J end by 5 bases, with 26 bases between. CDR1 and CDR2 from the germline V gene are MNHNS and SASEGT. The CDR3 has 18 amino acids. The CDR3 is CASSAPGTVAEWGETQYF. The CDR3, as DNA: TGTGCCAGCAGTGCCCCCGGGACGGTAGCGGAATGGGGGGAGACCCAGTACTTC.

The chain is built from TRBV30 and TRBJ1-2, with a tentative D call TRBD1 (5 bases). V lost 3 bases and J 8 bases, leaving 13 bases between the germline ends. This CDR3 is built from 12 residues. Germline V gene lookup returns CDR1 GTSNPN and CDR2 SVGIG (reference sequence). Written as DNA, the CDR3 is TGTGCCTGGAGCGAAGGGGCGGGAGGCTACACCTTC. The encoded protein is CAWSEGAGGYTF. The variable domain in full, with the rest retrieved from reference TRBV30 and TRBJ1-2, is SQTIHQWPATLVQPVGSPLSLECTVEGTSNPNLYWYRQAAGRGLQLLFYSVGIGQISSEVPQNLSASRPQDRQFILSSKKLLLSDSGFYLCAWSEGAGGYTFGSGTRLTVV.